Presented here are 28 T cell receptor beta chains from one specimen sequenced in a study of breast tumors, draining lymph nodes, adjacent tissues. The lymph nodes were axillary draining lymph nodes from breast cancer patients. TCRdb ran MiXCR on the multiplex PCR reads and lists one entry per CDR3 protein. The data hold about 230,000 distinct CDR3 sequences, with about a third observed a single time. Sequences were obtained from axillary lymph node tissue. The origin of the receptors is a female donor with breast cancer. Some clones in this sample may be carry-over from other donors' samples.

This clonotype has ten or more counts. In DNA form, the CDR3 reads TGCGCCAGCGCGCCGGACGGGGCAGATACGCAGTATTTT. Amino acids: CASAPDGADTQYF. The chain carries TRBV5-1 and TRBJ2-3; maybe TRBD2 (5 bases). Trimming removed 7 bases from V and 4 bases from J, with 13 bases in between. The CDR3 consists of 13 residues. Germline V gene sequence: CDR1 SGHRS, CDR2 YFSETQ.

This clonotype was counted ten times or more. This chain uses TRBV5-6 with TRBJ2-7, with 7 positions matching TRBD2. After removal of 5 bases from V and 3 bases from J, the junction contained 8 bases not matched to a gene. The CDR3 covers 14 residues. Germline CDR1 is SGHDT and CDR2 is YYEEEE. The CDR3 sequence is CASRGRGKNYEQYF. The CDR3 DNA is TGTGCCAGCAGGGGGCGGGGGAAGAACTACGAGCAGTACTTC.

This clonotype was observed at least ten times. J is TRBJ2-1 and V is TRBV20-1; 8 bases map to TRBD1. The J segment lost 5 bases and the V segment lost 5 bases, leaving 8 bases of the junction unmatched. Germline-derived CDR1 and CDR2 are DFQATT and SNEGSKA (reference sequence). The CDR3 length is 14 residues. Here the CDR3 DNA reads TGCAGTGCTCTGGACGGGACAGGACACAATGAGCAGTTCTTC. Translating it yields CSALDGTGHNEQFF.

This chain's CDR3 is CASSPQLAGGSGANVLTF. CDR3 DNA sequence: TGTGCCAGCTCACCCCAACTAGCGGGAGGCTCTGGGGCCAACGTCCTGACTTTC. The genes are TRBV18 and TRBJ2-6; 12 bases match TRBD2. The CDR3 runs to 18 residues. The J segment lost 0 bases and the V segment lost 3 bases, leaving 3 bases of the junction unmatched. Germline V lookup: CDR1 KGHSH, CDR2 LQKENI.

This clonotype was observed many times. This chain connects TRBV20-1 to TRBJ2-5; TRBD2 matches at 9 bases. CDR1 is DFQATT, CDR2 SNEGSKA, per germline (reference sequence). V dropped 0 bases and J dropped 5; count of bases not matched to a gene: 10. The CDR3 sequence is 16 residues long. In nucleotides, the CDR3 is TGCAGTGCTAGAGATCTGGGACTAGCAGCCGCTGAGACCCAGTACTTC. Translation gives CSARDLGLAAAETQYF.

This clonotype was seen many times. V and J are TRBV20-1 and TRBJ2-5, with D possibly matching TRBD2 (6 bases). This CDR3 has 14 amino acids. Germline CDR1 is DFQATT and CDR2 is SNEGSKA (reference sequence). Trimming took 1 base from V and 4 from J, leaving 13 bases between them. The CDR3 DNA is TGCAGTGCTAGAGGGGACTTAGGGCCAGAGACCCAGTACTTC. Translating gives CSARGDLGPETQYF.

The sample holds many counts of this clonotype. The chain carries TRBV20-1 and TRBJ1-5, with D possibly TRBD1 on 5 matching bases. The germline CDR1 and CDR2 sequences are DFQATT and SNEGSKA (reference sequence). Trimming shortened V by 6 bases and J by 3 bases, and 12 bases separated the two germline ends. The CDR3 is made up of 13 amino acids. The CDR3 loop is CSAIREVNQPQHF. For the CDR3, the DNA is TGCAGTGCGATCAGGGAAGTCAATCAGCCCCAGCATTTT.

This clonotype was recorded at least ten times. The gene calls are TRBV7-9 and TRBJ2-5; D is uncertain. The germline CDR1 and CDR2 sequences are SEHNR and FQNEAQ (reference sequence). Trimming cost V 1 base and J 5 bases, with 17 bases left between them. This CDR3 region has 16 residues. CDR3 residues: CASSLVLGGIGETQYF. DNA of the CDR3: TGTGCCAGCAGCTTAGTGCTCGGTGGGATCGGGGAGACCCAGTACTTC. Using reference TRBV7-9 and TRBJ2-5 for the parts outside the CDR3, the full variable domain is DTGVSQNPRHKITKRGQNVTFRCDPISEHNRLYWYRQTLGQGPEFLTYFQNEAQLEKSRLLSDRFSAERPKGSFSTLEIQRTEQGDSAMYLCASSLVLGGIGETQYFGPGTRLLVL.

This clonotype was seen ten or more times. The gene calls are TRBV7-2 and TRBJ2-1, with unresolved D. This CDR3 is built from 12 residues. Germline CDR1 is SGHTA and CDR2 is FQGNSA. Trimming shortened V by 3 bases and J by 9 bases, and 9 bases separated the two germline ends. DNA for the CDR3: TGTGCCAGCAGCTTCCCAGGTGTTGAGCAGTTCTTC. It encodes CASSFPGVEQFF.

This clonotype showed up many times. V gene TRBV29-1 combines with J gene TRBJ1-1; D is undetermined. V lost 4 bases to trimming and J lost 8 bases, with 11 bases between them. CDR3 length: 11 amino acids. Per germline, CDR1 SQVTM and CDR2 ANQGSEA. CDR3 DNA: TGCAGCGTTGCCCGGACGGACGAAGCTTTCTTT. Its protein product is CSVARTDEAFF.

Ten or more counts support this clonotype. A clone one base away is much larger, so this may be a read error. The V and J genes are TRBV20-1 and TRBJ1-2; the match to TRBD1 covers 10 bases. Germline values: CDR1 DFQATT, CDR2 SNEGSKA (reference sequence). CDR3 length equals 12 residues. For the CDR3, the DNA is TGCAGTGCTAAGGGGACAGGGGACGGCTCCACCTTC. It codes for CSAKGTGDGSTF.

Ten or more counts support this clonotype. J is TRBJ2-2 and V is TRBV13, with D perhaps matching TRBD2 (6 bases). This CDR3 has 15 residues. CDR1 and CDR2 (germline): PRHDT, FYEKMQ (reference sequence). Trimming cost V 5 bases and J 5 bases, with 15 bases left between them. The CDR3 spells CASSLIGGGTGELFF. The CDR3 nucleotides read TGTGCCAGCAGCCTTATTGGGGGAGGAACCGGGGAGCTGTTTTTT.

This clonotype has a count of ten or more. This chain joins TRBV5-1 and TRBJ1-2, with 10 bases fitting TRBD1. CDR1 and CDR2 (germline): SGHRS, YFSETQ. Trimming took 4 bases from V and 5 from J; bases not matched to a gene: 8. The CDR3 is made up of 15 amino acids. CDR3 in amino acids: CASSDGQGGRYGYTF. The CDR3 coding sequence is TGCGCCAGCAGCGACGGACAGGGGGGGAGGTATGGCTACACCTTC. Supplemented by reference TRBV5-1 and TRBJ1-2, the full variable domain reads KAGVTQTPRYLIKTRGQQVTLSCSPISGHRSVSWYQQTPGQGLQFLFEYFSETQRNKGNFPGRFSGRQFSNSRSEMNVSTLELGDSALYLCASSDGQGGRYGYTFGSGTRLTVV.

The table lists this clonotype with many counts. One end of the junction does not line up with germline, which may come from a read error. The chain recombines TRBV5-1 with TRBJ2-5; 12 bases fit TRBD1. Germline V lookup: CDR1 SGHRS, CDR2 YFSETQ. The CDR3 runs to 16 residues. The CDR3 DNA reads TGCGCCAGCAGCTATTTCGGGACAGGGGGCCAAGAGGCCCAGTACTTC. Translated: CASSYFGTGGQEAQYF.

The chain carries TRBV7-2 and TRBJ2-5; 7 bases are a match to TRBD2. J lost 13 bases, V lost 6 bases, and 8 bases had no gene match. This CDR3 comprises 11 residues. Germline V CDR1 and CDR2: SGHTA, FQGNSA. The CDR3: CASRTGGTRYF. Here the CDR3 DNA reads TGTGCCAGCAGAACGGGAGGTACCAGGTACTTC.

To note about this clonotype: Being one base from a much bigger clone, this may be a read error. The CDR3 bases are TGTGCCAGCAGAGGGGCAGGGTGCCCAGATACGCAGTATTTT. It codes for CASRGAGCPDTQYF. V is TRBV28 and J is TRBJ2-3; weak D call: TRBD1 (5 bases). CDR1 and CDR2 (germline): MDHEN, SYDVKM. The CDR3 totals 14 residues. The V and J ends lost 6 bases and 4 bases respectively, with 14 bases between them.

This clonotype was recorded many times. This chain connects TRBV5-8 to TRBJ2-3; D is ambiguous. Between the trimmed V and J ends, which lost 4 bases and 5 bases, there was a span of 11 bases. CDR3 length: 13 residues. Germline CDR1 reads SGHTS; CDR2 reads YDEGEE. The CDR3 loop is CASSRDWGDTQYF. As DNA, the CDR3 is TGTGCCAGCAGCCGAGACTGGGGAGATACGCAGTATTTT.

This chain uses TRBV3-1 with TRBJ1-1; D is undetermined. CDR1 and CDR2 (germline): LGHDT, YNNKEL (reference sequence). Trimming pared 8 bases from V and 7 bases from J, leaving 17 bases between. This CDR3 comprises 13 residues. Here the CDR3 DNA reads TGTGCCAGCTCTCGAAGCCCTGGATATGAAGCTTTCTTT. Its protein is CASSRSPGYEAFF.

Notes on this clonotype: Possible read error: a much larger clone is one base away. The V call is TRBV29-1, the J call TRBJ1-1; D is unclear. V dropped 5 bases and J dropped 6 bases, with 10 bases sitting between them. CDR1 is SQVTM, CDR2 ANQGSEA, per germline. The CDR3 totals 11 residues. CDR3 loop: CSVLVFAEAFF. The CDR3 DNA reads TGCAGCGTTCTGGTGTTCGCTGAAGCTTTCTTT. Filled out from reference TRBV29-1 and TRBJ1-1, the complete variable domain reads SAVISQKPSRDICQRGTSLTIQCQVDSQVTMMFWYRQQPGQSLTLIATANQGSEATYESGFVIDKFPISRPNLTFSTLTVSNMSPEDSSIYLCSVLVFAEAFFGQGTRLTVV.

The CDR3 bases are TGTGCCAGCAGTTTGCCGGGGGCAGATACGCAGTATTTT. It encodes CASSLPGADTQYF. The V and J genes are TRBV28 and TRBJ2-3, with D maybe TRBD2 (6 bases). V lost 3 bases and J lost 4, with 8 bases in between. From germline, CDR1 is MDHEN and CDR2 SYDVKM. The CDR3 extends over 13 amino acids.

There are many counts of this clonotype. V usage is TRBV19 and J usage is TRBJ2-1; TRBD2 aligns across 7 bases. Trimming at V came to 5 bases and at J to 0 bases, leaving 10 bases not matched to a gene. This CDR3 is built from 17 residues. Germline lookup yields CDR1 LNHDA and CDR2 SQIVND (reference sequence). CDR3 sequence reads: CASSADTSDSSYNEQFF. The DNA of the CDR3 is TGTGCCAGTAGTGCCGACACTAGCGATAGCTCCTACAATGAGCAGTTCTTC.

This clonotype was seen many times. This CDR3 reads CATSESAKNIQYF. For the CDR3, the DNA is TGTGCCACCAGTGAGTCGGCCAAAAACATTCAGTACTTC. The rearrangement uses TRBV24-1 and TRBJ2-4; D unresolved. Trimming removed 4 bases at V and 1 base at J, with 4 bases between. Germline V gene sequence: CDR1 KGHDR, CDR2 SFDVKD. The CDR3 runs to 13 residues.

This clonotype has only a few counts. CDR3 region: CASSHGVGETQYF. The CDR3 DNA reads as TGTGCCAGCAGTCACGGGGTAGGAGAGACCCAGTACTTC. The chain combines TRBV6-5 with TRBJ2-5, with D perhaps TRBD2 (5 bases). The CDR3 extends over 13 amino acids. Germline V CDR1 and CDR2: MNHEY, SVGAGI. V was cut by 5 bases and J by 4 bases, with 11 bases left in between.

This clonotype has ten or more counts. This rearrangement joins TRBV6-1 to TRBJ1-2; D is uncertain. The V end was cut by 2 bases, the J end by 2 bases, with 9 bases between. The germline V gene has CDR1 MNHNS and CDR2 SASEGT. The CDR3 runs 14 residues. In nucleotides, the CDR3 is TGTGCCAGCAGTGAACAGAGCCCGAACTATGGCTACACCTTC. Its translation: CASSEQSPNYGYTF.

The table lists this clonotype with many counts. The chain has TRBV5-4 and TRBJ2-7; D may correspond to TRBD1 or TRBD2 (5 bases each). Germline lookup yields CDR1 SGHNT and CDR2 YYREEE (reference sequence). V shed 1 base and J shed 8 bases, with 7 bases lying between them. The CDR3 is made up of 11 amino acids. In nucleotides, the CDR3 is TGTGCCAGCAGCTTGCGGGACCAGCAGTACTTC. Encoded protein: CASSLRDQQYF.

This sequence joins TRBV13 and TRBJ2-5, with D unclear. With 5 bases removed from V and 0 bases from J, the gap between germline ends came to 7 bases. Germline lookup yields CDR1 PRHDT and CDR2 FYEKMQ (reference sequence). The CDR3 has 13 amino acids. This chain's CDR3 is CASSIRDQETQYF. CDR3 bases: TGTGCCAGCAGCATTCGCGACCAAGAGACCCAGTACTTC.

This chain uses TRBV18 with TRBJ2-1; no definite D call. Germline values: CDR1 KGHSH, CDR2 LQKENI. CDR3 length equals 15 residues. V lost 1 base and J lost 5, with 12 bases in between. The CDR3 coding sequence is TGTGCCAGCTCACCACGCCATGGAAGTAACAATGAGCAGTTCTTC. This encodes CASSPRHGSNNEQFF.

J is TRBJ2-7 and V is TRBV7-9; 8 positions match TRBD2. Trimming removed 5 bases from V and 7 bases from J; junction bases left unmatched: 16. The germline V gene has CDR1 SEHNR and CDR2 FQNEAQ (reference sequence). The CDR3 has 16 residues. Written as DNA, the CDR3 is TGTGCCAGCAGCCGAGACAGACGGGCGGGAGGCTGGGAGCAGTACTTC. As protein: CASSRDRRAGGWEQYF.